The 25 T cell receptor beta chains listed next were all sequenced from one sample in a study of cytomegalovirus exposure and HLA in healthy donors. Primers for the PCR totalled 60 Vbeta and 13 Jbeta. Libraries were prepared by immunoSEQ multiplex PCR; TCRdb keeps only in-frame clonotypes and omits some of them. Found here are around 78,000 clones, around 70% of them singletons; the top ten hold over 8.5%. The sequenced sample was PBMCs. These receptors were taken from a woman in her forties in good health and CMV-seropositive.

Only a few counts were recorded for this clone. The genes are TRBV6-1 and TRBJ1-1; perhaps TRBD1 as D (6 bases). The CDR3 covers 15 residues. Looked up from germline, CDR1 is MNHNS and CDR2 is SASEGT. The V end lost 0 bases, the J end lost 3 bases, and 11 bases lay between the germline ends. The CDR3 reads CASSEAPGGHTEAFF. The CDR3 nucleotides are TGTGCCAGCAGTGAAGCGCCCGGGGGGCACACTGAAGCTTTCTTT.

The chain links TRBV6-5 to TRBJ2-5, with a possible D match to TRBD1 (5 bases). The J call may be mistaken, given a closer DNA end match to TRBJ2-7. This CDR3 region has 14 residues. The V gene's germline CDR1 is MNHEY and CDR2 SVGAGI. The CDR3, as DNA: TGTGCCAGCAGTGAGACAGCCCTATCCTACGAGCAGTACTTC. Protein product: CASSETALSYEQYF.

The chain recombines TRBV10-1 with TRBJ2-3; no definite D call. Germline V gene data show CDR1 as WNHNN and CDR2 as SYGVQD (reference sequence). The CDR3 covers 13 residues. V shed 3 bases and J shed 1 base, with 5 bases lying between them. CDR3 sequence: CASSDRGTDTQYF. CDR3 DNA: TGCGCCAGCAGTGACCGTGGCACAGATACGCAGTATTTT.

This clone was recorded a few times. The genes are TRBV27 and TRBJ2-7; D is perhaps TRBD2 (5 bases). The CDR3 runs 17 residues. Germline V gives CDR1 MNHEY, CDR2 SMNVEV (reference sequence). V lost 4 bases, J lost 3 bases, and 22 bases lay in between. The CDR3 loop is CASSSDPRPGSVYEQYF. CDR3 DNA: TGTGCCAGCAGTTCCGATCCCCGGCCGGGATCGGTCTACGAGCAGTACTTC.

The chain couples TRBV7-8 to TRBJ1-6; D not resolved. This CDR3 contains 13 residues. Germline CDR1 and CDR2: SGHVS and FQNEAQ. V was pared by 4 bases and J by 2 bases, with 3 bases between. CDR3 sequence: CASSSTYNSPLHF. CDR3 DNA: TGTGCCAGCAGCTCTACCTATAATTCACCCCTCCACTTT.

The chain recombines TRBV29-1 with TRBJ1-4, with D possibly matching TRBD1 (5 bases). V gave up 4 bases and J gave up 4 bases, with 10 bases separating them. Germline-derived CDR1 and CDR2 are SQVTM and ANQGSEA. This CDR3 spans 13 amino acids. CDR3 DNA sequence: TGCAGCGTTGCTCCAGGGCTTAATGAAAAACTGTTTTTT. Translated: CSVAPGLNEKLFF.

Here the CDR3 reads CSVEEGGGGYTF. Written as DNA, the CDR3 is TGCAGCGTTGAAGAAGGGGGTGGTGGCTACACCTTC. The chain carries TRBV29-1 and TRBJ1-2; a weak D match, TRBD1 (6 bases). Germline V gives CDR1 SQVTM, CDR2 ANQGSEA. The CDR3 runs to 12 residues. V lost 0 bases and J lost 7, with 9 bases in between.

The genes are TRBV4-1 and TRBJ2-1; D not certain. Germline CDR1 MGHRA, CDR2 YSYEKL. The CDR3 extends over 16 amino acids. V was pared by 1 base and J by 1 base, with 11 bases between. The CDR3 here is CASSQVNIVSYNEQFF. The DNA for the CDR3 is TGCGCCAGCAGCCAAGTCAACATTGTGTCCTACAATGAGCAGTTCTTC.

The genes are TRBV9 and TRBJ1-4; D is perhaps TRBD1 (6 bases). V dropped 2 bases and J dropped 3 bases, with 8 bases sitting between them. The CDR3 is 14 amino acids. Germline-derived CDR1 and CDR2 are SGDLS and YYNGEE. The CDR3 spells CASSVGASNEKLFF. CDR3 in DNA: TGTGCCAGCAGCGTGGGGGCCTCTAATGAAAAACTGTTTTTT.

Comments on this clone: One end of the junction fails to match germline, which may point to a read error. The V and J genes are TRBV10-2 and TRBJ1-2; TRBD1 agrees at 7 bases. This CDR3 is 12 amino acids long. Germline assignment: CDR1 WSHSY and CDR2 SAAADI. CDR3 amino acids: CASSDMFTGQHF. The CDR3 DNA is TGCGCCAGCAGTGATATGTTTACGGGACAGCACTTC.

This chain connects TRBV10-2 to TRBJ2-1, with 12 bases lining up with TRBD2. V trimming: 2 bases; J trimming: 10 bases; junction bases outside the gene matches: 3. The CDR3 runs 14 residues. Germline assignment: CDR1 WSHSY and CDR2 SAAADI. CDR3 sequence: CASSEATSGGEQFF. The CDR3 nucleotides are TGCGCCAGCAGTGAGGCAACTAGCGGGGGGGAGCAGTTCTTC.

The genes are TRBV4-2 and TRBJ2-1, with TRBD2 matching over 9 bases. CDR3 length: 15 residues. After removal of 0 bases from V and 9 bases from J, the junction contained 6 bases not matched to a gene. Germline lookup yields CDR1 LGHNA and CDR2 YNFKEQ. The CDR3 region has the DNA TGTGCCAGCAGCCAAGATTTAGCGGGAGACAGTGAGCAGTTCTTC. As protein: CASSQDLAGDSEQFF.

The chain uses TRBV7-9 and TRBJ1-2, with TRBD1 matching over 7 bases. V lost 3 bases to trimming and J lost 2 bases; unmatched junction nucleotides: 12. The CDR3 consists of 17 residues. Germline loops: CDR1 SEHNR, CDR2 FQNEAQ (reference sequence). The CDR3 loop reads CASSFPGQLETNYGYTF. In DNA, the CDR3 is TGTGCCAGCAGCTTTCCGGGACAGCTCGAAACCAACTATGGCTACACCTTC.

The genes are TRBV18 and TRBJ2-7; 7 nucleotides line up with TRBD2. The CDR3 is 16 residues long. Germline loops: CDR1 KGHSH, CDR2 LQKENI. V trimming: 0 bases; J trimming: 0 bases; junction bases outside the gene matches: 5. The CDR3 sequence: CASSPPGVAGSYEQYF. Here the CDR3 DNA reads TGTGCCAGCTCACCACCCGGGGTAGCGGGCTCCTACGAGCAGTACTTC.

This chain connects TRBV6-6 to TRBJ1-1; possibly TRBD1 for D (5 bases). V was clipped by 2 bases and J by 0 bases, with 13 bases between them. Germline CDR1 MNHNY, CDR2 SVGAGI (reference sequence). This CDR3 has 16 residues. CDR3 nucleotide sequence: TGTGCCAGCAGTTACGGGGGGGGGTACATGAACACTGAAGCTTTCTTT. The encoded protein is CASSYGGGYMNTEAFF.

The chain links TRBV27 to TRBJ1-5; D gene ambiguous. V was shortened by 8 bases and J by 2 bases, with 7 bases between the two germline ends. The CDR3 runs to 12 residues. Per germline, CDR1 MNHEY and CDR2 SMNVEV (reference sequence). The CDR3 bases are TGTGCCAGCTGGAGGGGCAATCAGCCCCAGCATTTT. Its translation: CASWRGNQPQHF.

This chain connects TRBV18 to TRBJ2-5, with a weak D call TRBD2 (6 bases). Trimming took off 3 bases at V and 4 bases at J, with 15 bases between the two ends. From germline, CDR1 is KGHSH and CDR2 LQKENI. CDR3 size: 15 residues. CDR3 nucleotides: TGTGCCAGCTCACCGCCGGGAGTCTCCCGAGAGACCCAGTACTTC. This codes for CASSPPGVSRETQYF.

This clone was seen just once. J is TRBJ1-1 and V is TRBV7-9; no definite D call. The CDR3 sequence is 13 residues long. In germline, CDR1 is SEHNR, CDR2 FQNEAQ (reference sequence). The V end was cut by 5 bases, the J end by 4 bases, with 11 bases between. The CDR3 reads CASSRPPGTEAFF. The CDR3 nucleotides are TGTGCCAGCAGCCGCCCCCCGGGCACTGAAGCTTTCTTT. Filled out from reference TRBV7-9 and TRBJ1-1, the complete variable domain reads DTGVSQNPRHKITKRGQNVTFRCDPISEHNRLYWYRQTLGQGPEFLTYFQNEAQLEKSRLLSDRFSAERPKGSFSTLEIQRTEQGDSAMYLCASSRPPGTEAFFGQGTRLTVV.

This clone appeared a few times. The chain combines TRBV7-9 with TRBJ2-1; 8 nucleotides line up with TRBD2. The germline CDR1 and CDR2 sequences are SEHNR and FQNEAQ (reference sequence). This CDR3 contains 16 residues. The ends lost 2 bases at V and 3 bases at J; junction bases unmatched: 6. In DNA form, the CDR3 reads TGTGCCAGCAGCTTAACGACGGGGGGGAACTACAATGAGCAGTTCTTC. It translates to CASSLTTGGNYNEQFF.

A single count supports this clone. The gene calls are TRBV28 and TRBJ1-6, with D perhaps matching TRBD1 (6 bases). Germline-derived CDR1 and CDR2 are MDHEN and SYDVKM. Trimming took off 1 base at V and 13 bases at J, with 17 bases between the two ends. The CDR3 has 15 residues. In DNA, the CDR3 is TGTGCCAGCAGTTTATCCCTGGGACACGCCGGGCCCCTCCACTTT. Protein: CASSLSLGHAGPLHF.

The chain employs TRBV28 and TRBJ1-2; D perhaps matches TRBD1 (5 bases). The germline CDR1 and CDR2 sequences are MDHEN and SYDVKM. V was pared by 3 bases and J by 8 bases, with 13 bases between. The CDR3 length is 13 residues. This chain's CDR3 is CASSFRRGLGYTF. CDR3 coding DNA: TGTGCCAGCAGTTTTCGGCGGGGACTGGGCTACACCTTC.

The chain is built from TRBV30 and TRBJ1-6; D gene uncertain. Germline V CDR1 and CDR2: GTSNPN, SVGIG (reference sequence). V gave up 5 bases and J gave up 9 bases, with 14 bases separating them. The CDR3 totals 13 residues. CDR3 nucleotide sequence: TGTGCCTGGGCAGGTTTGGAGGGTTCACCCCTCCACTTT. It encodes CAWAGLEGSPLHF.

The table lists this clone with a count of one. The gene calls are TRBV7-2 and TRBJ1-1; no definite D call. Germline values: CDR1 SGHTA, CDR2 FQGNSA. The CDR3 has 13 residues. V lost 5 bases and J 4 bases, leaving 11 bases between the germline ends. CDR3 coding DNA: TGTGCCAGCAGCGTGGACTTGAGCACTGAAGCTTTCTTT. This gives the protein CASSVDLSTEAFF.

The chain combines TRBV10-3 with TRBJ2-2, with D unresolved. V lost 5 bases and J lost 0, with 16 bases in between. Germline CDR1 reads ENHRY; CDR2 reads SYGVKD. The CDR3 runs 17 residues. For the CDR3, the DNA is TGTGCCATCAGTCACCCCCCTACGACACCGAACACCGGGGAGCTGTTTTTT. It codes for CAISHPPTTPNTGELFF.

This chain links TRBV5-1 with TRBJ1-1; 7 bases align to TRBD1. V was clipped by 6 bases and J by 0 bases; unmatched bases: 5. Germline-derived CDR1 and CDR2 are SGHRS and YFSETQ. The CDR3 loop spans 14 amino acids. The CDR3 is CASTTQGLNTEAFF. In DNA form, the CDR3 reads TGCGCCAGCACCACACAGGGGTTGAACACTGAAGCTTTCTTT.